The rows below give T cell receptor beta chains drawn from one sample of a study of blood T cell repertoires in COVID-19. The table came from immunoSEQ multiplex PCR; TCRdb's copy has only in-frame clones and leaves some out. The sample includes over 150,000 clones, more than 70% of them seen just once. The sample comprised peripheral blood. The receptors were sampled from a woman at least 80 years old with active or convalescent COVID-19. Each CDR3 is given with its conserved first and last residue. The D gene is left open where the match is weak. Clone size is stated in some rows and not others, as once, few, many or a class when expanded.

size	D	V	J	CDR3	DNA
NA	NA	TRBV5-1	TRBJ2-2	CASSLDPGDDGELFF	TGCGCCAGCAGCTTGGATCCGGGGGACGACGGGGAGCTGTTTTTT
once	NA	TRBV5-1	TRBJ2-4	CASSLGQTLAKNIQYF	TGCGCCAGCAGCTTGGGGCAGACACTAGCCAAAAACATTCAGTACTTC
NA	TRBD1	TRBV5-5	TRBJ2-5	CASKRDRSQETQYF	TGTGCCAGCAAAAGGGACAGGTCCCAAGAGACCCAGTACTTC
NA	NA	TRBV7-8	TRBJ1-5	CASSLGSADLPQHF	TGTGCCAGCAGCTTAGGTTCGGCGGATTTACCCCAGCATTTT
once	NA	TRBV2	TRBJ2-5	CASSLLGQETQYF	TGTGCCAGCAGTTTGCTTGGGCAGGAGACCCAGTACTTC
NA	NA	TRBV5-1	TRBJ1-4	CASSLNGGNEKLFF	TGCGCCAGCAGCTTGAACGGTGGTAATGAAAAACTGTTTTTT
NA	TRBD2	TRBV20-1	TRBJ2-3	CSASVGLAGWADTQYF	TGCAGTGCTAGTGTGGGACTAGCGGGATGGGCAGATACGCAGTATTTT
once	NA	TRBV7-6	TRBJ1-1	CASSLLENTEAFF	TGTGCCAGCAGCTTATTAGAGAACACTGAAGCTTTCTTT
NA	NA	TRBV3-1/TRBV3-2	TRBJ1-1	CASSQRWGRGTEAFF	TGTGCCAGCAGCCAACGTTGGGGGCGCGGGACTGAAGCTTTCTTT
NA	NA	TRBV7-9	TRBJ2-1	CASRQGGNEQFF	TGTGCCAGCAGGCAGGGGGGCAATGAGCAGTTCTTC
NA	TRBD1	TRBV5-1	TRBJ2-7	CASSLLTGDSEQYF	TGCGCCAGCAGCTTATTAACAGGGGATTCCGAGCAGTACTTC
NA	NA	TRBV2	TRBJ2-7	CASSERSAYEQYF	TGTGCCAGCAGTGAGAGGAGCGCCTACGAGCAGTACTTC
NA	TRBD1	TRBV9	TRBJ2-3	CASSVGTGSGTDTQYF	TGTGCCAGCAGCGTAGGGACAGGGAGTGGGACAGATACGCAGTATTTT
NA	TRBD1	TRBV28	TRBJ1-3	CASSGTGSSGNTIYF	TGTGCCAGCTCCGGGACAGGGAGTTCTGGAAACACCATATATTTT
NA	TRBD1	TRBV5-8	TRBJ1-2	CASSSDRDDNYGYTF	TGTGCCAGCAGCTCCGACAGGGACGATAACTATGGCTACACCTTC
few	NA	TRBV2	TRBJ1-2	CASSPDTSSNYGYTF	TGTGCCAGCAGCCCGGACACCTCCTCTAACTATGGCTACACCTTC
NA	TRBD1	TRBV30	TRBJ1-6	CAWSEGASSPLHF	TGTGCCTGGAGTGAGGGGGCCTCTTCACCCCTCCACTTT